The T cell receptor (beta chain) under discussion was sequenced for a study of cytomegalovirus exposure and HLA in healthy donors. Study details: Clustering assigned 81% of the approximately 370 genotyped donors to the Caucasian-associated ancestry cluster.

The germline gives CDR1 MGHRA, CDR2 YSYEKL. The CDR3 has 15 amino acids. Between the trimmed V and J ends, which lost 6 bases and 6 bases, there was a span of 18 bases. There are a few counts of this clone. The target antigen is unknown. The PCR ran on 60 Vbeta and 13 Jbeta primers. Clones were sequenced by immunoSEQ multiplex PCR, and TCRdb holds only the in-frame ones, with some missing. The table lists some 93,000 clones, around a tenth of them singletons. Study-level points and caveats: Previous analysis showed most TCR beta V segments were productive about 90% or about 30% of the time.

This TCR came from a man aged 45-65 years in good health and CMV-seropositive. Sequencing input: PBMCs. V usage is TRBV4-1 and J usage is TRBJ1-5, with D perhaps matching TRBD1 (6 bases). The CDR3 DNA follows: TGCGCCAGCAGTCCCCTTCCAGGGGTGGGTCAGCCCCAGCATTTT. Translating gives CASSPLPGVGQPQHF.